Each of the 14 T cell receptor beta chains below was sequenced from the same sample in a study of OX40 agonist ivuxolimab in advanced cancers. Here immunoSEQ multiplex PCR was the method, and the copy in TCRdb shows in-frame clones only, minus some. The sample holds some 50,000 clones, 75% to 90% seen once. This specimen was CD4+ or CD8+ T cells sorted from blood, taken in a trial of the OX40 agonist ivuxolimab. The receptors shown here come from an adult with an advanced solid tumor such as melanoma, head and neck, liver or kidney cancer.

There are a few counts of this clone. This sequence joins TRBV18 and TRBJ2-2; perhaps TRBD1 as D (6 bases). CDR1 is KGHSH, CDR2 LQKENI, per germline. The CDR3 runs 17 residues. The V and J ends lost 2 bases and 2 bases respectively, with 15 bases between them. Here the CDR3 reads CASSPDDRTLNTGELFF. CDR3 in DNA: TGTGCCAGCTCACCAGACGACAGGACCCTAAACACCGGGGAGCTGTTTTTT.

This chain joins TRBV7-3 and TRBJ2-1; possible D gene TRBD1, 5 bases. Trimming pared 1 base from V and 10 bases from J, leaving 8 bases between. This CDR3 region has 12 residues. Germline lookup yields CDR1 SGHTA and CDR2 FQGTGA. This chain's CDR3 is CASSLRQGEQFF. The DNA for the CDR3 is TGTGCCAGCAGCTTAAGGCAGGGAGAGCAGTTCTTC.

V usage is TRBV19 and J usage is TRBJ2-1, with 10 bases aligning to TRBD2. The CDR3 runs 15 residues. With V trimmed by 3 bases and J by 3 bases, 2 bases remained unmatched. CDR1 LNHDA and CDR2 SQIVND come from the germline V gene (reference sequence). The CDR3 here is CASSIGLADYNEQFF. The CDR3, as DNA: TGTGCCAGTAGTATCGGACTAGCGGACTACAATGAGCAGTTCTTC.

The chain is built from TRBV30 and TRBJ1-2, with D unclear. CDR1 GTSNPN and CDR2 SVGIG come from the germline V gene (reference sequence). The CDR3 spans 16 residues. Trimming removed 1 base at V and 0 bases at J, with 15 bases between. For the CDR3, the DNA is TGTGCCTGGAGTGGGACTGGGAGCCTGTCTAACTATGGCTACACCTTC. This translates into CAWSGTGSLSNYGYTF.

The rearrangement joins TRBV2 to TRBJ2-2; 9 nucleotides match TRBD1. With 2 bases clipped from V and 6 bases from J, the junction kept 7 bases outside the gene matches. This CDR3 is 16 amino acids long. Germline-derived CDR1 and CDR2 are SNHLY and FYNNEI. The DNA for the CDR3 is TGTGCCAGCAGTGAACACGGGACAGGGAGGTCCGGGGAGCTGTTTTTT. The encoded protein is CASSEHGTGRSGELFF. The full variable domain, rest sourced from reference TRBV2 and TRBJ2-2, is EPEVTQTPSHQVTQMGQEVILRCVPISNHLYFYWYRQILGQKVEFLVSFYNNEISEKSEIFDDQFSVERPDGSNFTLKIRSTKLEDSAMYFCASSEHGTGRSGELFFGEGSRLTVL.

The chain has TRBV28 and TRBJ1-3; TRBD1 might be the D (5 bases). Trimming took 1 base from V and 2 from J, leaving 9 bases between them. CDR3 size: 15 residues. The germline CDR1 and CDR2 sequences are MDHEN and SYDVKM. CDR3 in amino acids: CASSLSVGAGNTIYF. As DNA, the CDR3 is TGTGCCAGCAGTTTATCTGTAGGGGCTGGAAACACCATATATTTT.

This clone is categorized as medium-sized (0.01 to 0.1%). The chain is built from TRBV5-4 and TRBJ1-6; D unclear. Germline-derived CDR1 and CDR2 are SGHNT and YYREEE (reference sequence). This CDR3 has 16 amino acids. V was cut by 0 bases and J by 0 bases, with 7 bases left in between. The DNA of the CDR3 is TGTGCCAGCAGCTTGGGACATAGCTCCTATAATTCACCCCTCCACTTT. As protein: CASSLGHSSYNSPLHF.

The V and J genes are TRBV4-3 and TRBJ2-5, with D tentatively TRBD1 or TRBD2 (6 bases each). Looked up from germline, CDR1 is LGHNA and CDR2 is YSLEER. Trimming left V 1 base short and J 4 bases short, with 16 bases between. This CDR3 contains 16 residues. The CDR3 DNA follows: TGCGCCAGCAGCCAAGCATCAGGGGCCGGGGGAGAGACCCAGTACTTC. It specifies CASSQASGAGGETQYF.

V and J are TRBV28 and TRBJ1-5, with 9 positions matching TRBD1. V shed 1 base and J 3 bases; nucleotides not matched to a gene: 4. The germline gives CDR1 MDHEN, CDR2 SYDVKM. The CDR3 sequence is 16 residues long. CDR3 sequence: CASSLYGTGLNQPQHF. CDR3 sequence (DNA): TGTGCCAGCAGTTTATATGGGACAGGGCTCAATCAGCCCCAGCATTTT. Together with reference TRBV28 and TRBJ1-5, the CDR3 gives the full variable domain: DVKVTQSSRYLVKRTGEKVFLECVQDMDHENMFWYRQDPGLGLRLIYFSYDVKMKEKGDIPEGYSVSREKKERFSLILESASTNQTSMYLCASSLYGTGLNQPQHFGDGTRLSIL.

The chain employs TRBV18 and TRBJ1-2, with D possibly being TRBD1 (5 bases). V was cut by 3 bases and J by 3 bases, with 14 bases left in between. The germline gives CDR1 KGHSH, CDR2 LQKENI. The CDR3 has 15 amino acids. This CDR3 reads CASSPRFQGHYGYTF. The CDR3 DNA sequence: TGTGCCAGCTCACCTAGGTTTCAGGGACACTATGGCTACACCTTC.

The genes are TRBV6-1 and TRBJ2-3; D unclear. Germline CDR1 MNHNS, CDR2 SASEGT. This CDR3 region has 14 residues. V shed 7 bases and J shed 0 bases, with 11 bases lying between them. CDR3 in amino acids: CASTETPSTDTQYF. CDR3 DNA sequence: TGTGCCAGCACGGAAACGCCAAGCACAGATACGCAGTATTTT.

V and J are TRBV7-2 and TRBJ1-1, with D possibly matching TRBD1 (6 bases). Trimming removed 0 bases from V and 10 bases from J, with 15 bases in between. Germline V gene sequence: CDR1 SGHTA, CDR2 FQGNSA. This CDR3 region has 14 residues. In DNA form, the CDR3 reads TGTGCCAGCAGCTTAGCGGGCGGGACAACGGGAGCTTTCTTT. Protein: CASSLAGGTTGAFF.

The CDR3 protein is CASSVGLVGETQYF. In nucleotides, the CDR3 is TGTGCCAGCAGCGTAGGACTAGTAGGAGAGACCCAGTACTTC. The V call is TRBV9, the J call TRBJ2-5, with a possible D match to TRBD2 (6 bases). Trimming shortened V by 0 bases and J by 4 bases, and 10 bases separated the two germline ends. Germline V gene sequence: CDR1 SGDLS, CDR2 YYNGEE. The CDR3 is made up of 14 amino acids.

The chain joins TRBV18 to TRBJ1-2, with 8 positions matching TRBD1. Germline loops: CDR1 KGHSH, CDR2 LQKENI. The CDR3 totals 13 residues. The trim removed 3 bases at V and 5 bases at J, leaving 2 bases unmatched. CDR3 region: CASSPQGAYGYTF. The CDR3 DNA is TGTGCCAGCTCACCCCAGGGGGCGTATGGCTACACCTTC.